This T cell receptor (beta chain) was sequenced during a study of T cells in Graves' hyperthyroidism and ophthalmopathy. Study-level findings and limits: Model-based prediction identified ophthalmopathy a median 6.5 months prior to its onset.

Amplified TCR beta CDR3 regions derived from RNA transcripts. HTBI primers were employed in a first-round RT-PCR of the TCR CDR3. TCRdb reprocessed the multiplex PCR reads with MiXCR, giving one entry per CDR3 protein. The sample yields around 300,000 distinct CDR3 sequences, approximately 15% seen once. The germline V gene has CDR1 MDHEN and CDR2 SYDVKM. With V trimmed by 6 bases and J by 2 bases, 7 bases remained unmatched. CDR3 length equals 15 residues. The diagnostic basis comprised clinical symptoms, serum thyroxine and TRAb, thyroid ultrasound and orbital computed tomography. This clonotype was seen many times. Antigen unknown.

J is TRBJ1-5 and V is TRBV28; 7 nucleotides agree with TRBD1. The sequence came from a young woman with Graves' hyperthyroidism. Material for sequencing was blood. CDR3 region: CASSKHRGRNQPQHF. CDR3 nucleotide sequence: TGTGCCAGCAGCAAGCACAGGGGACGCAATCAGCCCCAGCATTTT.